This T cell receptor beta chain was captured by sequencing in a study of response to subunit inactivated influenza vaccine. With respect to this clonotype: Antigen unknown.

The ends were cut back, 8 bases at V and 2 bases at J, with 11 bases in the middle. The CDR3 covers 13 residues. The germline V gene encodes CDR1 MNHNS and CDR2 SASEGT. MiXCR, applied by TCRdb to the RT-PCR reads, yields one record per CDR3 protein. The profile shows under 550,000 distinct CDR3 sequences, around 7.7% of them singletons. Study-level points and caveats: With each seasonal influenza vaccination, the authors suggested, few new T cells are recruited.

Sequencing was performed on PBMCs from blood, taken less than 30 months after vaccination. The clonotype comes from a man aged 45-69 years who received an inactivated influenza vaccine. V gene TRBV6-1 combines with J gene TRBJ2-3, with D hard to call. The chain's CDR3 is CASGVNPTDTQYF. DNA for the CDR3: TGTGCCAGCGGGGTGAACCCCACAGATACGCAGTATTTT.